The next 13 T cell receptor beta chains were all read from a single sample in a study of blood T cell repertoires in COVID-19 (dated by TCRdb to 2020 to 2022). Preparation of the library involved the immunoSEQ multiplex PCR assay. The table was pulled from immuneACCESS by TCRdb, which kept in-frame rearrangements only. Such tables lose some clones; where checked, under half of the loss comes from unresolved V genes, and the rest has no known cause. The sample table contains tens of thousands of clones; only one count was recorded for approximately 95% of them. The biggest ten clones account for roughly 0.93% of the sample. Specimen: peripheral blood. These receptors were collected from a male donor with active COVID-19.

The chain has TRBV18 and TRBJ1-4; unclear D gene. The CDR3 covers 15 residues. Trimming removed 5 bases from V and 8 bases from J, with 18 bases in between. Germline V CDR1 and CDR2: KGHSH, LQKENI. In DNA form, the CDR3 reads TGTGCCAGCTCATACGTACCGTCGGGGAGGGAAAAACTGTTTTTT. Amino acid sequence: CASSYVPSGREKLFF.

This clone was detected only a few times. The chain combines TRBV2 with TRBJ2-5; a possible D gene is TRBD2 (5 bases). V shed 1 base and J shed 5 bases, with 20 bases lying between them. Germline CDR1 SNHLY, CDR2 FYNNEI. CDR3 length equals 17 residues. The CDR3 here is CASSEGLAYGKMETQYF. CDR3 in DNA: TGTGCCAGCAGTGAAGGGCTAGCTTACGGCAAGATGGAGACCCAGTACTTC.

Here the CDR3 DNA reads TGTGCCAGCAGCCAAGTCCGTTCAGGAAATTCACCCCTCCACTTT. Amino acid sequence: CASSQVRSGNSPLHF. The chain has TRBV14 and TRBJ1-6; D is undetermined. The CDR3 contains 15 residues. The germline gives CDR1 SGHDN, CDR2 FVKESK. Trimming took off 1 base at V and 7 bases at J, with 11 bases between the two ends.

This chain connects TRBV9 to TRBJ2-2; 10 bases fit TRBD2. The ends lost 0 bases at V and 5 bases at J; junction bases unmatched: 7. This CDR3 is 17 amino acids long. CDR1 and CDR2 (germline): SGDLS, YYNGEE. This CDR3 is CASSVGGAGGWTGELFF. The CDR3 region has the DNA TGTGCCAGCAGCGTAGGAGGAGCGGGGGGGTGGACCGGGGAGCTGTTTTTT.

The chain couples TRBV4-2 to TRBJ2-7; D is possibly TRBD2 (6 bases). V was shortened by 0 bases and J by 3 bases, with 6 bases between the two germline ends. The CDR3 sequence is 13 residues long. Germline V gene lookup returns CDR1 LGHNA and CDR2 YNFKEQ. CDR3 coding DNA: TGTGCCAGCAGCCAAGAGGAGGGCTACGAGCAGTACTTC. This translates into CASSQEEGYEQYF.

J is TRBJ1-6 and V is TRBV18, with a weak D call TRBD1 (6 bases). The CDR3 has 15 residues. Trimming stripped 6 bases from V and 8 bases from J, with 17 bases between. The germline V gene encodes CDR1 KGHSH and CDR2 LQKENI. The CDR3 is CASSGAGGYDSPLHF. The CDR3 DNA follows: TGTGCCAGCTCGGGGGCAGGAGGTTACGATTCACCCCTCCACTTT.

The rearrangement uses TRBV10-3 and TRBJ2-7; a possible D gene is TRBD1 (6 bases). V was pared by 6 bases and J by 2 bases, with 14 bases between. CDR1 and CDR2 from the germline V gene are ENHRY and SYGVKD. The CDR3 consists of 14 residues. The CDR3 sequence is CAIRRTDSTYEQYF. CDR3 nucleotides: TGTGCCATCAGGCGGACAGATAGCACCTACGAGCAGTACTTC.

This clone was detected only once. The rearrangement joins TRBV2 to TRBJ2-5; D remains unclear. Per germline, CDR1 SNHLY and CDR2 FYNNEI. V was shortened by 3 bases and J by 5 bases, with 13 bases between the two germline ends. CDR3 length: 14 residues. CDR3 DNA sequence: TGTGCCAGCAGTGACTACCCATATTTGGAGACCCAGTACTTC. Protein: CASSDYPYLETQYF.

The chain recombines TRBV12-5 with TRBJ1-4, with D hard to call. From germline, CDR1 is LGHNT and CDR2 FRNRAP. The CDR3 is made up of 13 amino acids. Deletions cut 4 bases from V and 5 bases from J, with 8 bases between. Here the CDR3 reads CASGYRENEKLFF. DNA of the CDR3: TGTGCTAGTGGTTATCGGGAGAATGAAAAACTGTTTTTT. Full variable domain (outside the CDR3, taken from reference TRBV12-5 and TRBJ1-4): DARVTQTPRHKVTEMGQEVTMRCQPILGHNTVFWYRQTMMQGLELLAYFRNRAPLDDSGMPKDRFSAEMPDATLATLKIQPSEPRDSAVYFCASGYRENEKLFFGSGTQLSVL.

This sequence joins TRBV29-1 and TRBJ1-1, with 12 bases that match TRBD1. Germline V gene sequence: CDR1 SQVTM, CDR2 ANQGSEA. The CDR3 has 13 residues. After removal of 7 bases from V and 8 bases from J, the junction contained 8 bases not matched to a gene. CDR3 loop: CSASGTGGREAFF. CDR3 bases: TGCAGCGCATCCGGGACAGGGGGCAGAGAAGCTTTCTTT.

The chain recombines TRBV6-6 with TRBJ1-2; D not resolved. This CDR3 is built from 17 residues. V was cut by 5 bases and J by 4 bases, with 23 bases left in between. The germline CDR1 and CDR2 sequences are MNHNY and SVGAGI (reference sequence). The CDR3 loop is CASSPREGAAGSYGYTF. CDR3 nucleotide sequence: TGTGCCAGCAGTCCCCGGGAGGGTGCTGCAGGAAGCTATGGCTACACCTTC.

This chain links TRBV5-4 with TRBJ2-7; 11 bases align to TRBD2. This CDR3 has 16 amino acids. V lost 3 bases to trimming and J lost 3 bases; unmatched junction nucleotides: 8. The germline gives CDR1 SGHNT, CDR2 YYREEE (reference sequence). The CDR3 region is CASSSSSLAGGYEQYF. The CDR3 region has the DNA TGTGCCAGCAGCTCCTCGAGTCTAGCGGGGGGCTACGAGCAGTACTTC.

The chain joins TRBV12-3 or TRBV12-4 to TRBJ1-5; no clear D. This CDR3 is 13 amino acids long. V dropped 1 base and J dropped 7 bases, with 8 bases sitting between them. The CDR3 protein is CASSLGSQQPQHF. The CDR3 DNA reads as TGTGCCAGCAGTTTAGGGAGTCAGCAGCCCCAGCATTTT.